This T cell receptor (beta chain) emerged from a study of control samples from healthy donors and cancer patients. The CDR3 spans 15 residues. Trimming pared 3 bases from V and 2 bases from J, leaving 14 bases between. The germline V gene has CDR1 SGHVS and CDR2 FQNEAQ. Profiling relied on immunoSEQ multiplex PCR, and the TCRdb table lists in-frame clones only, not all of them. The sample holds 150,000 to 200,000 clones, roughly nine tenths seen once. The sample consisted of blood. The V and J genes are TRBV7-8 and TRBJ2-7, with D possibly being TRBD2 (6 bases). This clonotype was obtained from a man aged 25 to 40 in good health. CDR3 loop: CASSFIRWGAYEQYF. The CDR3 DNA reads TGTGCCAGCAGCTTTATCCGCTGGGGGGCCTACGAGCAGTACTTC.